This is a list of T cell receptor beta chains from one sample in a study of blood T cells in healthy people across ages. TCRdb used MiXCR to reprocess the 5' RACE reads, holding one entry per CDR3 protein. The sample lists roughly 900,000 distinct CDR3 sequences; roughly 50% were seen once. The specimen sequenced was blood. These receptors were taken from a man younger than 40 in good health. Each CDR3 is given with its conserved first and last residue. D genes are given only for firm matches. Rows may omit the clone size; those that give it use once, few, many or a size class.

D gene: NA; clone size: NA; V gene: TRBV12-3/TRBV12-4; J gene: TRBJ2-5; CDR3 DNA: TGTGCCAGCAGGGGCGGTTTCTGGGGGGAAGAGACCCAGTACTTC; CDR3 protein: CASRGGFWGEETQYF
D gene: TRBD2; clone size: few; V gene: TRBV5-1; J gene: TRBJ2-5; CDR3 DNA: TGCGCCAGCAGCTTGTCGACTAGCGGGGCCTGGGAGACCCAGTACTTC; CDR3 protein: CASSLSTSGAWETQYF
D gene: NA; clone size: NA; V gene: TRBV30; J gene: TRBJ2-7; CDR3 DNA: TGTGCCTGGGACAACCAAAACGAGCAGTACTTC; CDR3 protein: CAWDNQNEQYF
D gene: NA; clone size: few; V gene: TRBV12-3/TRBV12-4; J gene: TRBJ2-5; CDR3 DNA: TGTGCCAGCAGTTTAACAGTGACAGGCCAGTACCAAGAGACCCAGTACTTC; CDR3 protein: CASSLTVTGQYQETQYF
D gene: TRBD1; clone size: few; V gene: TRBV4-1; J gene: TRBJ1-2; CDR3 DNA: TGCGCCAGCAGCCAAGTACAGGGGGGCCGCGCCCATAATGGCTACACCTTC; CDR3 protein: CASSQVQGGRAHNGYTF
D gene: TRBD1; clone size: NA; V gene: TRBV12-3/TRBV12-4; J gene: TRBJ2-1; CDR3 DNA: TGTGCCACCTCACAGGGGCTGTACAATGAGCAGTTCTTC; CDR3 protein: CATSQGLYNEQFF
D gene: NA; clone size: NA; V gene: TRBV12-3/TRBV12-4; J gene: TRBJ2-3; CDR3 DNA: TGTGCCAGCAGTTTAGCGATAAGCGGACACCCAGATACGCAGTATTTT; CDR3 protein: CASSLAISGHPDTQYF
D gene: NA; clone size: once; V gene: TRBV4-2; J gene: TRBJ1-4; CDR3 DNA: TGTGCCAGCAGCCAAGATTTGCAGGGAACTAATGAAAAACTGTTTTTT; CDR3 protein: CASSQDLQGTNEKLFF
D gene: TRBD1; clone size: few; V gene: TRBV7-2; J gene: TRBJ2-5; CDR3 DNA: TGTGCCAGCAGCTTAGCGGGGACAGCCCAAGAGACCCAGTACTTC; CDR3 protein: CASSLAGTAQETQYF
D gene: TRBD2; clone size: NA; V gene: TRBV7-2; J gene: TRBJ2-3; CDR3 DNA: TGTGCCAGCAGCTTAACTCCGGGACTAGCGGGGACAGATACGCAGTATTTT; CDR3 protein: CASSLTPGLAGTDTQYF
D gene: TRBD2; clone size: few; V gene: TRBV20-1; J gene: TRBJ2-1; CDR3 DNA: TGCAGTGCTCGTCGCGGGGGGTACAATGAGCAGTTCTTC; CDR3 protein: CSARRGGYNEQFF
D gene: TRBD1; clone size: NA; V gene: TRBV20-1; J gene: TRBJ2-7; CDR3 DNA: TGCAGTGCTAGCGTTCCGAGACAGGGGAAAAACGAGCAGTACTTC; CDR3 protein: CSASVPRQGKNEQYF
D gene: NA; clone size: NA; V gene: TRBV10-3; J gene: TRBJ1-6; CDR3 DNA: TGTGCCATCAGTCCAAACACCGATAATTCACCCCTCCACTTT; CDR3 protein: CAISPNTDNSPLHF
D gene: NA; clone size: once; V gene: TRBV5-1; J gene: TRBJ2-7; CDR3 DNA: TGCGCCAGCAGCTTGTACCCCAGGCCCTACGAGCAGTACTTC; CDR3 protein: CASSLYPRPYEQYF
D gene: TRBD1; clone size: few; V gene: TRBV6-1; J gene: TRBJ2-3; CDR3 DNA: TGTGCCAGCAGGGACAGGGGCCTGGATACGCAGTATTTT; CDR3 protein: CASRDRGLDTQYF
D gene: TRBD1; clone size: NA; V gene: TRBV4-1; J gene: TRBJ1-1; CDR3 DNA: TGCGCCAGCAGCCAAGAGTCCCTAACAGGGGGGAACACTGAAGCTTTCTTT; CDR3 protein: CASSQESLTGGNTEAFF
D gene: NA; clone size: NA; V gene: TRBV29-1; J gene: TRBJ2-3; CDR3 DNA: TGCAGCGTTGAGGTGGGGGCCGTAGATACGCAGTATTTT; CDR3 protein: CSVEVGAVDTQYF
D gene: NA; clone size: few; V gene: TRBV29-1; J gene: TRBJ1-1; CDR3 DNA: TGCAGCGTTGTCCTCAGGCTGAAGAACACTGAAGCTTTCTTT; CDR3 protein: CSVVLRLKNTEAFF
D gene: TRBD1; clone size: NA; V gene: TRBV4-2; J gene: TRBJ2-3; CDR3 DNA: TGTGCCAGCAGCCAAGGAGGGACAGTACGAATCGGAGATACGCAGTATTTT; CDR3 protein: CASSQGGTVRIGDTQYF
D gene: TRBD1; clone size: few; V gene: TRBV9; J gene: TRBJ1-1; CDR3 DNA: TGTGCCAGCAGCGTTCAGGGGGCGGGTGAAGCTTTCTTT; CDR3 protein: CASSVQGAGEAFF